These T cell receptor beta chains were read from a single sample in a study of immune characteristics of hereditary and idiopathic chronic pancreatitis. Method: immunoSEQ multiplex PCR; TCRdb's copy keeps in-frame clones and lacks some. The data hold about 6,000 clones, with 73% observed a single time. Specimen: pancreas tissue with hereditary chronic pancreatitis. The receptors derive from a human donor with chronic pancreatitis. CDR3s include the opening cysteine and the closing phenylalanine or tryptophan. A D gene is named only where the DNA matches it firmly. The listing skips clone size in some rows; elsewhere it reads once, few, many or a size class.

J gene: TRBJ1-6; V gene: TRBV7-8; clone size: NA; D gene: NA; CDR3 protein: CASAGGTPYNSPLHF; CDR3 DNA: TGTGCCAGCGCGGGGGGAACTCCCTATAATTCACCCCTCCACTTT
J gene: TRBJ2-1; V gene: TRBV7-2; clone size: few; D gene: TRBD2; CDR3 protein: CASSYRLAGGSTYNEQFF; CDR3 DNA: TGTGCCAGCAGCTATCGGCTAGCGGGGGGCTCTACCTACAATGAGCAGTTCTTC
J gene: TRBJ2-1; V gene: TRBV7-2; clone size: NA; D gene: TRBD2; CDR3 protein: CASSPSRGTSAYNEQFF; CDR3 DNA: TGTGCCAGCAGCCCATCCCGGGGGACTAGCGCTTACAATGAGCAGTTCTTC
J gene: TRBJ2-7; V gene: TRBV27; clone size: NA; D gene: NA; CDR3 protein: CASSFFQGRREQYF; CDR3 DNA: TGTGCCAGCAGTTTTTTCCAGGGGAGGCGCGAGCAGTACTTC
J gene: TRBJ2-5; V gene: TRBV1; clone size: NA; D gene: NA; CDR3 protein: CTSSQVMRKQETQYF; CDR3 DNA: TGCACCAGCAGCCAAGTTATGCGCAAACAAGAGACCCAGTACTTC
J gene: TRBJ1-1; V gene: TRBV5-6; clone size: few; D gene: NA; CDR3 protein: CASSLRDTEAFF; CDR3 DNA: TGTGCCAGCAGCTTGAGGGACACTGAAGCTTTCTTT
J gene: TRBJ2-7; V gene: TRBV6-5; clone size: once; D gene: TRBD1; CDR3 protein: CASRLFFPGQYEQYF; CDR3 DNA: TGTGCCAGCAGGCTGTTTTTCCCGGGACAGTACGAGCAGTACTTC
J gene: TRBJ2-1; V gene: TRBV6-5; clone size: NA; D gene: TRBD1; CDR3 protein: CASSYRDRGDEQFF; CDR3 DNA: TGTGCCAGCAGTTACCGGGACAGGGGCGATGAGCAGTTCTTC
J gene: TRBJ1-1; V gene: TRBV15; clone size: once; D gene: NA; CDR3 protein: CATSRGGGTNTEAFF; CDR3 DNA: TGTGCCACCAGCAGAGGGGGGGGTACGAACACTGAAGCTTTCTTT
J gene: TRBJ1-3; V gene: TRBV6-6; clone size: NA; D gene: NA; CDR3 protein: CASAGSGNTIYF; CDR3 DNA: TGTGCCAGCGCTGGGTCTGGAAACACCATATATTTT
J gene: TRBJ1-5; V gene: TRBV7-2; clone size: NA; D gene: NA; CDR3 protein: CASSLWVASNQPQHF; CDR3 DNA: TGTGCCAGCAGCTTATGGGTGGCCAGCAATCAGCCCCAGCATTTT
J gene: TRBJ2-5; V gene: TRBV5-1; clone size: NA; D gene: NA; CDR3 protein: CASSLGPGEETQYF; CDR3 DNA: TGCGCCAGCAGCTTGGGGCCAGGGGAAGAGACCCAGTACTTC
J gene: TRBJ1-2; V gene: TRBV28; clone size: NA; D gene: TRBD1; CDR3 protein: CASRRQGDGYGYTF; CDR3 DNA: TGTGCCAGCAGGCGACAGGGGGATGGCTATGGCTACACCTTC
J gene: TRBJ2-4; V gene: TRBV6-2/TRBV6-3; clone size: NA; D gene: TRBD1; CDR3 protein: CASSYWTGGSENIQYF; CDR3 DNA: TGTGCCAGCAGTTACTGGACAGGGGGCAGTGAAAACATTCAGTACTTC
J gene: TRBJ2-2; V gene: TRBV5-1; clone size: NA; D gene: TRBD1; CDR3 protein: CASSSSTGGIGELFF; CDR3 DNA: TGCGCCAGCAGCTCGTCGACAGGGGGTATCGGGGAGCTGTTTTTT
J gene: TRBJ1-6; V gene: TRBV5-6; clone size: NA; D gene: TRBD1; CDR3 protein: CASSVTGGSYNSPLHF; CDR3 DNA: TGTGCCAGCAGCGTGACAGGGGGCTCCTATAATTCACCCCTCCACTTT
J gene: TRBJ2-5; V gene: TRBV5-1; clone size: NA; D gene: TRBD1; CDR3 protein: CASSLTGGGETQYF; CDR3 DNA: TGCGCCAGCAGCTTAACAGGGGGTGGCGAGACCCAGTACTTC
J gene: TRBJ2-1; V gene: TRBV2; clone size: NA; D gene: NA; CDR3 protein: CASSEYPGNEQFF; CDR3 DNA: TGTGCCAGCAGTGAGTATCCAGGCAATGAGCAGTTCTTC
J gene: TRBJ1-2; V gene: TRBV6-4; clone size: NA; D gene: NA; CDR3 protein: CASSDSNAGRGGYTF; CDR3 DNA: TGTGCCAGCAGTGACTCGAATGCGGGGCGCGGGGGCTACACCTTC
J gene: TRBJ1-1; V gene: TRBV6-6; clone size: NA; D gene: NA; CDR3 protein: CASRGSGAEMNTEAFF; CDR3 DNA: TGTGCCAGCAGGGGCTCAGGGGCCGAAATGAACACTGAAGCTTTCTTT
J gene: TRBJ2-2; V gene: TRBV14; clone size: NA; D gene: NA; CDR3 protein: CASSLIRRTGELFF; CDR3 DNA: TGTGCCAGCAGCTTAATCCGTAGAACGGGGGAGCTGTTTTTT
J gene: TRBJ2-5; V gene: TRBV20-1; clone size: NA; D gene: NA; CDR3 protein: CSASRAQETQYF; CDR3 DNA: TGCAGTGCTAGTCGGGCTCAAGAGACCCAGTACTTC
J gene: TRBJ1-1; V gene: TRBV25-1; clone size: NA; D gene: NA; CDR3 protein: CASSAPQGLNTEAFF; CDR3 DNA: TGTGCCAGCAGTGCCCCACAGGGCTTGAACACTGAAGCTTTCTTT
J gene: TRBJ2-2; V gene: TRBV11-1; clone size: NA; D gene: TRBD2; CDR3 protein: CASSPSRGAGELFF; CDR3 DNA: TGTGCCAGCAGCCCCTCACGGGGGGCCGGGGAGCTGTTTTTT
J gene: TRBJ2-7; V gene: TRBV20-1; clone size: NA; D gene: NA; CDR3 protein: CSASLSMEQYF; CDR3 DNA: TGCAGTGCTTCATTATCGATGGAGCAGTACTTC
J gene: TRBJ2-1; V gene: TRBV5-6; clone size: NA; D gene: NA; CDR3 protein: CASSLGLGAEQFF; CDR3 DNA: TGTGCCAGCAGCTTGGGACTGGGAGCCGAGCAGTTCTTC
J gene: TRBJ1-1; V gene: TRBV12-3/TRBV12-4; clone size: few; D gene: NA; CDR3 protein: CASSLRGETEAFF; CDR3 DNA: TGTGCCAGCAGTTTGCGGGGGGAAACTGAAGCTTTCTTT